Listed below are T cell receptor beta chains from one sample, sequenced in a study of OX40 agonist ivuxolimab in advanced cancers. The method was immunoSEQ multiplex PCR; TCRdb's version includes in-frame clones alone and lacks a portion of them. The table records under 90,000 clones, about 86% of them present only once. The sample in question was CD4+ or CD8+ T cells sorted from blood, obtained in a trial of the OX40 agonist ivuxolimab. The receptor source for this set is an adult with an advanced solid tumor such as melanoma, head and neck, liver or kidney cancer. CDR3s include the opening cysteine and the closing phenylalanine or tryptophan.

V gene,J gene,CDR3 protein
TRBV29-1,TRBJ2-5,CSVVWLAAYQETQYF
TRBV7-8,TRBJ1-4,CASSSGQTNEKLFF
TRBV30,TRBJ2-7,CALGDSLSFKQYF
TRBV7-8,TRBJ2-5,CASSLLGTSEETQYF
TRBV7-2,TRBJ2-1,CASSDRAYLASRFDEQFF
TRBV4-1,TRBJ2-5,CASSQARGETQYF
TRBV6-1,TRBJ1-5,CASRDTGYSNQPQHF
TRBV19,TRBJ2-3,CASSTPGLGRTDTQYF
TRBV5-5,TRBJ2-1,CASSAGQGFYNEQFF
TRBV29-1,TRBJ2-1,CSVDVSFSSYNEQFF
TRBV11-1,TRBJ1-2,CASSLAQRGYGYTF
TRBV10-3,TRBJ1-1,CAIKRLGEPEAFF
TRBV12-5,TRBJ1-1,CASGLGHTNTEAFF
TRBV18,TRBJ2-7,CASSPAGQGAVGDEQYF
TRBV7-8,TRBJ2-1,CASSLSLASGTYNEQFF
TRBV5-6,TRBJ1-4,CASSSAATATNEKLFF
TRBV6-5,TRBJ2-7,CASRRTRDRTYEQYF